This T cell receptor (beta chain) originates from a study of siplizumab effects on memory and regulatory T cells. The assay was immunoSEQ multiplex PCR, and TCRdb's table has in-frame clones only and misses some. Of about 110,000 clones in the sample, roughly 91% were seen once. Overall study results and limits: Confirmation that proliferating Tregs from siplizumab cultures had suppressive function was not obtained.

This CDR3 has 15 amino acids. Concerning this clone itself: Its antigen is unidentified.

The sample taken for sequencing was CD4+ T cells sorted from blood. This clonotype was sampled from a human donor in good health. The genes are TRBV12-2 and TRBJ1-3. TRBV12-2 is annotated as a pseudogene. The CDR3: CAREKKGSSGNTIYF. The CDR3 region has the DNA TGTGCAAGAGAGAAGAAGGGGAGCTCTGGAAACACCATATATTTT.